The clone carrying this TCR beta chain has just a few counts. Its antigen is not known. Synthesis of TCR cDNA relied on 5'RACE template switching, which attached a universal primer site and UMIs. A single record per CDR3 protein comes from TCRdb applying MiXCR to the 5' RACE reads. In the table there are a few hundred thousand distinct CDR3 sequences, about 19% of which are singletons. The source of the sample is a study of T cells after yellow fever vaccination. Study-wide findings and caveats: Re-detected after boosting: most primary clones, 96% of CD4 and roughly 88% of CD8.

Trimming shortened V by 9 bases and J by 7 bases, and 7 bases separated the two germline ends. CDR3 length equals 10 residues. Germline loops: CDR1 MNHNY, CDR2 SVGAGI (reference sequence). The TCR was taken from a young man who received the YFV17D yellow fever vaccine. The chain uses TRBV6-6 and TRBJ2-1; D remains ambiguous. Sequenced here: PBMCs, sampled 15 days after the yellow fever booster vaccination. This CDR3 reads CASSKNEQFF. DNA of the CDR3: TGTGCCAGTTCGAAGAATGAGCAGTTCTTC.